The 27 T cell receptor beta chains given below trace back to one sample, sequenced in a study of a mutant IDH1 vaccine in newly diagnosed glioma. Assay: immunoSEQ multiplex PCR; the TCRdb copy retains only in-frame clones and omits some. The table records about 58,000 clones, around 84% of them present only once. Time point here: week 5, during vaccination. Alongside topical imiquimod, each dose of vaccine comprised 300 ug of mutant IDH1 20-mer peptide. Antigen specificity for these receptors is unknown. Sequenced material: PBMCs, taken from a glioma patient whose treatment included an IDH1 peptide vaccine. These receptors were obtained from a woman in her 50s with glioma.

The chain recombines TRBV14 with TRBJ1-1; a weak D match, TRBD1 (6 bases). Trimming shortened V by 3 bases and J by 7 bases, and 15 bases separated the two germline ends. Germline values: CDR1 SGHDN, CDR2 FVKESK. The CDR3 spans 14 residues. The CDR3 nucleotides read TGTGCCAGCAGCCATATGGGGGGCGCGGGTGAAGCTTTCTTT. Protein sequence: CASSHMGGAGEAFF.

The V call is TRBV7-8, the J call TRBJ2-7; D gene unclear. Per the germline V gene, CDR1 is SGHVS and CDR2 is FQNEAQ. The CDR3 is 15 amino acids. V lost 0 bases, J lost 2 bases, and 11 bases lay in between. CDR3 in DNA: TGTGCCAGCAGCTTAGCGTTGGAATCGACCTACGAGCAGTACTTC. Translation: CASSLALESTYEQYF.

The genes are TRBV7-2 and TRBJ1-5; D may be TRBD1 (6 bases). In germline, CDR1 is SGHTA, CDR2 FQGNSA. The length of the CDR3 is 14 residues. V was shortened by 4 bases and J by 1 base, with 8 bases between the two germline ends. The CDR3 region is CASSSTGSNQPQHF. Here the CDR3 DNA reads TGTGCCAGCAGCTCCACAGGGAGCAATCAGCCCCAGCATTTT.

CDR3 DNA: TGTGCCACCAGCAGAGGAGGGACAGTTCAGTCCTACGAGCAGTACTTC. Protein: CATSRGGTVQSYEQYF. The chain recombines TRBV15 with TRBJ2-7; 7 nucleotides agree with TRBD1. Germline V gives CDR1 LNHNV, CDR2 YYDKDF (reference sequence). The CDR3 runs to 16 residues. Trimming took 1 base from V and 1 from J; bases not matched to a gene: 7.

As DNA, the CDR3 is TGTGCCAGCAGTGAGGGATATAATTCACCCCTCCACTTT. Protein product: CASSEGYNSPLHF. The chain employs TRBV6-4 and TRBJ1-6, with D hard to call. V was shortened by 3 bases and J by 4 bases, with 4 bases between the two germline ends. The V gene's germline CDR1 is MRHNA and CDR2 SNTAGT. This CDR3 has 13 residues.

This chain uses TRBV6-5 with TRBJ1-2; tentative D call: TRBD1 (5 bases). Between the trimmed V and J ends, which lost 5 bases and 4 bases, there was a span of 11 bases. This CDR3 is 13 amino acids long. The germline gives CDR1 MNHEY, CDR2 SVGAGI. The CDR3 coding sequence is TGTGCCAGCAGTAAGAGAGACAGCTATGGCTACACCTTC. The encoded protein is CASSKRDSYGYTF.

This chain links TRBV5-6 with TRBJ1-2, with D tentatively TRBD1 (5 bases). The CDR3 is 15 amino acids. Between the trimmed V and J ends, which lost 0 bases and 6 bases, there was a span of 15 bases. CDR1 is SGHDT, CDR2 YYEEEE, per germline. The CDR3 loop is CASSLVSGDQDGYTF. The DNA of the CDR3 is TGTGCCAGCAGCTTGGTCTCGGGGGACCAGGATGGCTACACCTTC.

The rearrangement uses TRBV19 and TRBJ2-3, with D unresolved. Germline V lookup: CDR1 LNHDA, CDR2 SQIVND (reference sequence). Trimming shortened V by 0 bases and J by 0 bases, and 4 bases separated the two germline ends. The CDR3 totals 14 residues. The CDR3 protein is CASSIDSSTDTQYF. The CDR3 bases are TGTGCCAGTAGTATAGACAGTAGCACAGATACGCAGTATTTT.

The rearrangement uses TRBV11-1 and TRBJ1-5, with D perhaps TRBD1 (6 bases). The germline gives CDR1 SGHAT, CDR2 FQDESV (reference sequence). The CDR3 is 13 amino acids. The ends were cut back, 4 bases at V and 11 bases at J, with 15 bases in the middle. The CDR3 spells CASSWDNHQAQHF. CDR3 in DNA: TGTGCCAGCAGCTGGGACAACCACCAGGCCCAGCATTTT.

The chain joins TRBV6-1 to TRBJ1-5; D remains ambiguous. From germline, CDR1 is MNHNS and CDR2 SASEGT. The V gene lost 0 bases and the J gene lost 5 bases, with 8 bases spanning the gap. The CDR3 totals 14 residues. The CDR3 is CASSEAKPYQPQHF. The CDR3, as DNA: TGTGCCAGCAGTGAAGCCAAACCTTATCAGCCCCAGCATTTT.

The J gene is TRBJ2-3, the V gene TRBV9; D is unclear. Trimming stripped 2 bases from V and 2 bases from J, with 12 bases between. This CDR3 is 15 amino acids long. Germline-derived CDR1 and CDR2 are SGDLS and YYNGEE. CDR3 region: CASSVLEAVTDTQYF. The CDR3 nucleotides read TGTGCCAGCAGCGTCTTAGAGGCGGTCACAGATACGCAGTATTTT. Supplemented by reference TRBV9 and TRBJ2-3, the full variable domain reads DSGVTQTPKHLITATGQRVTLRCSPRSGDLSVYWYQQSLDQGLQFLIQYYNGEERAKGNILERFSAQQFPDLHSELNLSSLELGDSALYFCASSVLEAVTDTQYFGPGTRLTVL.

The chain has TRBV5-1 and TRBJ2-6; D may be TRBD1 (6 bases). The germline V and J ends were trimmed by 1 base and 2 bases, with 16 bases remaining between them. CDR3 size: 18 residues. Per the germline V gene, CDR1 is SGHRS and CDR2 is YFSETQ. The CDR3 coding sequence is TGCGCCAGCAGCTTGATCTCAGGGGTGGCGCCTGGGGCCAACGTCCTGACTTTC. Residues: CASSLISGVAPGANVLTF.

The chain has TRBV2 and TRBJ1-5; the D gene is possibly TRBD1 (6 bases). This CDR3 comprises 15 residues. Trimming stripped 4 bases from V and 1 base from J, with 11 bases between. Looked up from germline, CDR1 is SNHLY and CDR2 is FYNNEI. Written as DNA, the CDR3 is TGTGCCAGCAGTGGACAGGCGCAGAGCAATCAGCCCCAGCATTTT. Protein: CASSGQAQSNQPQHF.

This clone came up a few times. V gene TRBV7-9 combines with J gene TRBJ1-2; D is undetermined. Between the trimmed V and J ends, which lost 5 bases and 2 bases, there was a span of 6 bases. CDR3 length: 12 amino acids. The germline V gene has CDR1 SEHNR and CDR2 FQNEAQ (reference sequence). CDR3 loop: CASSMGNYGYTF. CDR3 nucleotide sequence: TGTGCCAGCAGCATGGGGAACTATGGCTACACCTTC.

This clone appeared a single time. J is TRBJ2-3 and V is TRBV7-2; D not resolved. V lost 1 base to trimming and J lost 4 bases, with 15 bases between them. In germline, CDR1 is SGHTA, CDR2 FQGNSA. The CDR3 has 16 residues. CDR3 sequence (DNA): TGTGCCAGCAGCTTAGAACCGCAATCACGGGCAGATACGCAGTATTTT. Amino acid sequence: CASSLEPQSRADTQYF.

V is TRBV18 and J is TRBJ2-7, with D uncertain. In germline, CDR1 is KGHSH, CDR2 LQKENI. The V and J ends lost 3 bases and 3 bases respectively, with 12 bases between them. This CDR3 contains 14 residues. The CDR3 reads CASSPSSGYYEQYF. In DNA form, the CDR3 reads TGTGCCAGCTCACCTAGCTCTGGATACTACGAGCAGTACTTC.

This clone was recorded only once. The chain recombines TRBV7-3 with TRBJ1-1; D may be TRBD1 (5 bases). Germline CDR1 and CDR2: SGHTA and FQGTGA. The CDR3 consists of 14 residues. Trimming took 8 bases from V and 4 from J, leaving 17 bases between them. In DNA form, the CDR3 reads TGTGCCAGCGGTATTGGGGGGAAAGTCACTGAAGCTTTCTTT. This codes for CASGIGGKVTEAFF. The complete variable domain, with remaining parts taken from reference TRBV7-3 and TRBJ1-1, reads GAGVSQTPSNKVTEKGKYVELRCDPISGHTALYWYRQSLGQGPEFLIYFQGTGAADDSGLPNDRFFAVRPEGSVSTLKIQRTERGDSAVYLCASGIGGKVTEAFFGQGTRLTVV.

The V call is TRBV5-1, the J call TRBJ2-2, with TRBD2 identical over 10 bases. V was pared by 4 bases and J by 2 bases, with 5 bases of the junction left unmatched. This CDR3 has 16 amino acids. Germline CDR1 SGHRS, CDR2 YFSETQ. The CDR3 DNA sequence: TGCGCCAGCAGCCAGGGGACTAGCGCAAACACCGGGGAGCTGTTTTTT. Translating it yields CASSQGTSANTGELFF.

V is TRBV27 and J is TRBJ2-2; 7 bases match TRBD1. The CDR3 covers 19 residues. CDR1 and CDR2 (germline): MNHEY, SMNVEV (reference sequence). Trimming took 7 bases from V and 3 from J; bases not matched to a gene: 20. The CDR3 sequence: CASIPAATGTFPYTGELFF. The CDR3 DNA follows: TGTGCCAGCATCCCGGCGGCGACAGGGACCTTTCCCTACACCGGGGAGCTGTTTTTT.

The chain links TRBV5-6 to TRBJ2-7; D gene unclear. The CDR3 has 15 amino acids. The V gene lost 1 base and the J gene lost 2 bases, with 13 bases spanning the gap. CDR1 SGHDT and CDR2 YYEEEE come from the germline V gene. In DNA, the CDR3 is TGTGCCAGCAGCTTGAAGGGTCAGCCGACCTACGAGCAGTACTTC. Translated, it gives CASSLKGQPTYEQYF.

The chain carries TRBV9 and TRBJ2-2, with 11 nucleotides matching TRBD1. From germline, CDR1 is SGDLS and CDR2 YYNGEE. The V and J ends lost 4 bases and 4 bases, in that order; junction bases with no gene match: 9. The CDR3 is 17 residues long. The CDR3 DNA is TGTGCCAGCAGCCTACGACCGGGGACAGGGGGCACCGGGGAGCTGTTTTTT. It codes for CASSLRPGTGGTGELFF.

The gene calls are TRBV5-1 and TRBJ1-4, with D unresolved. Trimming left V 1 base short and J 4 bases short, with 8 bases between. This CDR3 is 14 amino acids long. Germline V gene lookup returns CDR1 SGHRS and CDR2 YFSETQ. CDR3 region: CASSLNGFNEKLFF. In nucleotides, the CDR3 is TGCGCCAGCAGCTTGAACGGTTTTAATGAAAAACTGTTTTTT.

This CDR3 is CASSPETNYGYTF. In DNA, the CDR3 is TGTGCCAGCTCACCCGAGACAAACTATGGCTACACCTTC. The rearrangement joins TRBV18 to TRBJ1-2; no reliable D call. Germline V gives CDR1 KGHSH, CDR2 LQKENI. Trimming cost V 3 bases and J 2 bases, with 7 bases left between them. The CDR3 has 13 residues.

This chain connects TRBV5-1 to TRBJ2-7, with D possibly being TRBD2 (7 bases). The CDR3 consists of 16 residues. V lost 0 bases and J 0 bases, leaving 13 bases between the germline ends. The germline V gene encodes CDR1 SGHRS and CDR2 YFSETQ. Written as DNA, the CDR3 is TGCGCCAGCAGCTTGGCCCGGGGGGCCCTCTCCTACGAGCAGTACTTC. It translates to CASSLARGALSYEQYF. Using reference TRBV5-1 and TRBJ2-7 for the parts outside the CDR3, the full variable domain is KAGVTQTPRYLIKTRGQQVTLSCSPISGHRSVSWYQQTPGQGLQFLFEYFSETQRNKGNFPGRFSGRQFSNSRSEMNVSTLELGDSALYLCASSLARGALSYEQYFGPGTRLTVT.

The chain links TRBV10-1 to TRBJ2-3, with a possible D match to TRBD2 (6 bases). Germline V lookup: CDR1 WNHNN, CDR2 SYGVQD (reference sequence). This CDR3 has 13 residues. The ends were cut back, 0 bases at V and 7 bases at J, with 8 bases in the middle. CDR3 in amino acids: CASSESGDYTQYF. The CDR3 coding sequence is TGCGCCAGCAGTGAGTCAGGGGACTATACGCAGTATTTT.

The chain couples TRBV11-3 to TRBJ2-5; 9 positions agree with TRBD2. There are 15 residues in the CDR3. J was trimmed by 4 bases and V by 5 bases; bases with no gene match: 8. Germline V gene data show CDR1 as SGHNT and CDR2 as YENEEA. The CDR3 here is CASSPSSGGGETQYF. DNA for the CDR3: TGTGCCAGCAGCCCCAGTAGCGGGGGAGGAGAGACCCAGTACTTC.

V usage is TRBV5-1 and J usage is TRBJ2-2; no definite D call. The CDR3 has 15 residues. Germline CDR1 reads SGHRS; CDR2 reads YFSETQ. Between the trimmed V and J ends, which lost 4 bases and 0 bases, there was a span of 10 bases. The CDR3 DNA is TGCGCCAGCAGCCATAACCGACCGAACACCGGGGAGCTGTTTTTT. This translates into CASSHNRPNTGELFF.